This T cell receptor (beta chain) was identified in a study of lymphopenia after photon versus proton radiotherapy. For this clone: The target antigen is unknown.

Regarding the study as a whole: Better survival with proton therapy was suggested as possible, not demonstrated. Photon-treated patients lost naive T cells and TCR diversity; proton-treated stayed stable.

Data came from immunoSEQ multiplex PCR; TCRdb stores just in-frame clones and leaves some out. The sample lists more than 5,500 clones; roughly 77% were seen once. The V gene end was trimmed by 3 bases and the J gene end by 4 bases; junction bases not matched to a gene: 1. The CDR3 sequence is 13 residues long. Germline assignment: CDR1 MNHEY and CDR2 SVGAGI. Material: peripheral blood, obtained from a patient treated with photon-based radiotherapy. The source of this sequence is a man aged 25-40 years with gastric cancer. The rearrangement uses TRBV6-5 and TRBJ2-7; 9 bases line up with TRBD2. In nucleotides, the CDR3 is TGTGCCAGCAGTTATAGCGGGAGTTACGAGCAGTACTTC. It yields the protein CASSYSGSYEQYF.